A single sample is the source of the 7 T cell receptor beta chains below, sequenced in a study of cytomegalovirus exposure and HLA in healthy donors. The PCR ran on 60 Vbeta and 13 Jbeta primers. Method: immunoSEQ multiplex PCR; TCRdb's copy keeps in-frame clones and lacks some. The table for this sample gives tens of thousands of clones. Sequenced input: PBMCs. These receptors originate from a middle-aged woman in good health and CMV-seronegative.

J is TRBJ1-2 and V is TRBV28, with 11 bases aligning to TRBD1. Trimming at V came to 5 bases and at J to 7 bases, leaving 9 bases not matched to a gene. The germline CDR1 and CDR2 sequences are MDHEN and SYDVKM. The length of the CDR3 is 15 residues. CDR3 coding DNA: TGTGCCAGCAGTCTAAGGACAGGGGGCTTTGGTGGCTACACCTTC. Translation: CASSLRTGGFGGYTF.

The chain couples TRBV4-2 to TRBJ2-7, with TRBD1 matching 7 bases. From germline, CDR1 is LGHNA and CDR2 YNFKEQ. This CDR3 contains 15 residues. V gave up 0 bases and J gave up 5 bases; unmatched junction bases: 7. The CDR3 region is CASSQEGKGADEQYF. The DNA of the CDR3 is TGTGCCAGCAGCCAAGAAGGCAAGGGGGCGGACGAGCAGTACTTC.

This sequence joins TRBV6-1 and TRBJ2-7, with 7 bases lining up with TRBD2. The germline V gene encodes CDR1 MNHNS and CDR2 SASEGT. J gave up 2 bases and V 7 bases, and 11 bases lay outside the gene matches. The CDR3 extends over 15 amino acids. The CDR3 is CASKREGGWAYEQYF. CDR3 in DNA: TGTGCCAGCAAGAGGGAGGGAGGGTGGGCCTACGAGCAGTACTTC.

The V call is TRBV4-1, the J call TRBJ2-1, with TRBD2 identical over 14 bases. The ends lost 0 bases at V and 12 bases at J; junction bases unmatched: 13. This CDR3 is 18 amino acids long. Germline values: CDR1 MGHRA, CDR2 YSYEKL. CDR3 sequence reads: CASSQELLRLAGGRGQFF. DNA of the CDR3: TGCGCCAGCAGCCAAGAACTCCTCCGACTAGCGGGGGGGCGAGGGCAGTTCTTC.

This chain connects TRBV18 to TRBJ1-2, with unresolved D. The germline V and J ends were trimmed by 3 bases and 4 bases, with 9 bases remaining between them. CDR1 is KGHSH and CDR2 is LQKENI in the germline V gene. The CDR3 runs 13 residues. CDR3 in DNA: TGTGCCAGCTCACCCGACAAGATCTATGGCTACACCTTC. Its protein product is CASSPDKIYGYTF.

The rearrangement uses TRBV6-1 and TRBJ2-3; a possible D gene is TRBD2 (6 bases). The CDR3 sequence is 14 residues long. V gave up 4 bases and J gave up 2 bases, with 10 bases separating them. Germline-derived CDR1 and CDR2 are MNHNS and SASEGT. The CDR3: CASSVGGATDTQYF. For the CDR3, the DNA is TGTGCCAGCAGTGTCGGAGGGGCCACAGATACGCAGTATTTT.

The V gene is TRBV6-1, the J gene TRBJ1-1; weak D call: TRBD1 (6 bases). The CDR3 spans 12 residues. The V end was cut by 2 bases, the J end by 9 bases, with 10 bases between. Germline-derived CDR1 and CDR2 are MNHNS and SASEGT. CDR3 bases: TGTGCCAGCAGTGAATTCGGGACAAAAGCTTTCTTT. Its translation: CASSEFGTKAFF.